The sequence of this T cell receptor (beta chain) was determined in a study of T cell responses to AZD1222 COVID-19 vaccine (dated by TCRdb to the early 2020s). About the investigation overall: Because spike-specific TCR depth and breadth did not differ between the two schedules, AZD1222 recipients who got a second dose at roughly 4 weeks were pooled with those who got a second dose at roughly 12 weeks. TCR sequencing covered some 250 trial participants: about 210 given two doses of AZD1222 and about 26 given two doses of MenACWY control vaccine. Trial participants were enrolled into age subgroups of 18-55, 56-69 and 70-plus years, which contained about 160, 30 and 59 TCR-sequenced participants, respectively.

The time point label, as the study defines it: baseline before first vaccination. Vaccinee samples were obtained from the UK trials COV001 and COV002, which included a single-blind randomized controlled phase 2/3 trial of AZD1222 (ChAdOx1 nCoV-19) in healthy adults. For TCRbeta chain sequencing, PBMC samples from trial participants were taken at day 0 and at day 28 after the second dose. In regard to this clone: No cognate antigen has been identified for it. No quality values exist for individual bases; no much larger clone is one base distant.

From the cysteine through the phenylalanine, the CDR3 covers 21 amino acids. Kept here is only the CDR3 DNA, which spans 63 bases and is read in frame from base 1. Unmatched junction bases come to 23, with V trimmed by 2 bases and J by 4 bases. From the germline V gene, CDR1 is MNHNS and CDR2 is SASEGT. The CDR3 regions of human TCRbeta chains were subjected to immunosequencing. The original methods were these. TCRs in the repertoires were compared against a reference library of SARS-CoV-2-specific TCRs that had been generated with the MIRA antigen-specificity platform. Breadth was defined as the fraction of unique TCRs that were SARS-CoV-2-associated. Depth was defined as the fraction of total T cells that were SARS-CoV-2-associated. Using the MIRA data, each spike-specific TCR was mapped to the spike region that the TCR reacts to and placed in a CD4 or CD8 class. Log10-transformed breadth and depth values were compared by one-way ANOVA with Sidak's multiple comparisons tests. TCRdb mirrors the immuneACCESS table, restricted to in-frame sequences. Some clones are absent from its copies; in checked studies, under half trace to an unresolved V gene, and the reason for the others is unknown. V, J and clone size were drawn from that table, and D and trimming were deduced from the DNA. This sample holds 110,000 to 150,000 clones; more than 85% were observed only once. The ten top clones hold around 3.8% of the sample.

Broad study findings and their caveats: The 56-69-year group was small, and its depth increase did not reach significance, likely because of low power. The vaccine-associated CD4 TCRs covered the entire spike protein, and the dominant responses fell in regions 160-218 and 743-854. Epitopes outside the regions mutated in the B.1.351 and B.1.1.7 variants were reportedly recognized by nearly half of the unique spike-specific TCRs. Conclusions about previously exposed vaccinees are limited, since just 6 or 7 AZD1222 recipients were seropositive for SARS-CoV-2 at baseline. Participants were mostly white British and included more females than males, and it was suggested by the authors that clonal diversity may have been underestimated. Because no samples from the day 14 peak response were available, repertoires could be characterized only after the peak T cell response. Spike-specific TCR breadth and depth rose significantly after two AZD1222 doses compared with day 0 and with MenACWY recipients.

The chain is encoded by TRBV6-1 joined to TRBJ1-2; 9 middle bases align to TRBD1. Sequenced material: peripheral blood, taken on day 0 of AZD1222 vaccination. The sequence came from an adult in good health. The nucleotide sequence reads TGTGCCAGCAGTGAATTCGTCCGCGTTTCGACCGGGGACAGGGCCGCCTATGGCTACACCTTC. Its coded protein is CASSEFVRVSTGDRAAYGYTF.